The 15 T cell receptor beta chains in this list originate from one sample, sequenced in a study of T cells after yellow fever vaccination. TCRdb independently ran MiXCR on the 5' RACE reads; one entry per CDR3 protein. Among a few hundred thousand distinct CDR3 sequences listed, 10% to 15% were seen once. The material sequenced was CD4+ T cells sorted from PBMCs, taken 45 days after the yellow fever booster vaccination. The source of these receptors is a man aged 30 to 45 who received the YFV17D yellow fever vaccine.

Only a few counts were recorded for this clonotype. This sequence joins TRBV7-9 and TRBJ2-5; tentative D call: TRBD1 (6 bases). Germline V lookup: CDR1 SEHNR, CDR2 FQNEAQ (reference sequence). This CDR3 has 15 residues. Trimming shortened V by 6 bases and J by 3 bases, and 17 bases separated the two germline ends. CDR3 protein: CASSPGAGAKETQYF. In DNA form, the CDR3 reads TGTGCCAGCAGTCCTGGGGCAGGGGCCAAAGAGACCCAGTACTTC.

The chain links TRBV7-3 to TRBJ2-2, with D uncertain. V was trimmed by 6 bases and J by 7 bases, leaving 12 bases between them. The CDR3 has 13 amino acids. The germline V gene has CDR1 SGHTA and CDR2 FQGTGA. CDR3 amino acids: CASSRELDGELFF. In DNA, the CDR3 is TGTGCCAGCAGTCGCGAGCTGGACGGGGAGCTGTTTTTT.

The CDR3 sequence is CASSRRRTDTDTQYF. In nucleotides, the CDR3 is TGTGCCAGCAGCCGCCGCAGGACGGACACAGATACGCAGTATTTT. The chain has TRBV7-2 and TRBJ2-3, with D uncertain. Germline V gene data show CDR1 as SGHTA and CDR2 as FQGNSA. V was pared by 5 bases and J by 2 bases, with 14 bases between. This CDR3 has 15 amino acids.

The chain joins TRBV20-1 to TRBJ2-2; D is possibly TRBD1 (5 bases). CDR3 length equals 15 residues. Trimming removed 2 bases at V and 4 bases at J, with 14 bases between. Germline V gives CDR1 DFQATT, CDR2 SNEGSKA (reference sequence). The CDR3, as DNA: TGCAGTGCTAGACGCTCTGGGGCGAGCACCGGGGAGCTGTTTTTT. Translation: CSARRSGASTGELFF.

This clonotype has more than one count but fewer than ten. The chain joins TRBV7-8 to TRBJ2-1; tentative D call: TRBD1 (6 bases). CDR3 length equals 15 residues. V shed 0 bases and J shed 9 bases, with 15 bases lying between them. Per germline, CDR1 SGHVS and CDR2 FQNEAQ. For the CDR3, the DNA is TGTGCCAGCAGCTTAGCGCACAGGGAAGGAGGTGAGCAGTTCTTC. Its protein is CASSLAHREGGEQFF.

There are a few counts of this clonotype. The chain joins TRBV6-1 to TRBJ2-1; 8 bases line up with TRBD2. V was clipped by 6 bases and J by 8 bases; unmatched bases: 12. CDR3 length: 15 residues. Germline loops: CDR1 MNHNS, CDR2 SASEGT. The CDR3 DNA reads TGTGCCAGCAGAAAAACCGGGACTAGTTCATATGAGCAGTTCTTC. Amino acids: CASRKTGTSSYEQFF.

This clonotype was counted a few times. The chain is built from TRBV15 and TRBJ1-4; 7 bases fit TRBD1. Germline CDR1 is LNHNV and CDR2 is YYDKDF (reference sequence). CDR3 length: 16 amino acids. Germline trimming cut 4 bases from V and 8 bases from J; bases unmatched to any gene: 13. Here the CDR3 DNA reads TGTGCCACCAGCAAGGGGGCGCGCTGGCCCCCCGAAAAACTGTTTTTT. Amino acid sequence: CATSKGARWPPEKLFF.

In its sample, this clonotype was seen many times. This chain connects TRBV5-1 to TRBJ1-5; 7 positions match TRBD1. There are 14 residues in the CDR3. Germline V lookup: CDR1 SGHRS, CDR2 YFSETQ. After removal of 3 bases from V and 3 bases from J, the junction contained 3 bases not matched to a gene. Here the CDR3 reads CASSSGQLNQPQHF. The CDR3 DNA reads as TGCGCCAGCAGCTCGGGACAGCTCAATCAGCCCCAGCATTTT.

This clonotype showed up just a few times. This chain uses TRBV24-1 with TRBJ2-5; TRBD1 agrees at 8 bases. This CDR3 is 15 amino acids long. CDR1 is KGHDR and CDR2 is SFDVKD in the germline V gene. J gave up 4 bases and V 4 bases, and 7 bases lay outside the gene matches. The CDR3 DNA sequence: TGTGCCACCAGTGAGAGCACAGGGACAGGAGAGACCCAGTACTTC. Encoded protein: CATSESTGTGETQYF.

This rearrangement joins TRBV7-2 to TRBJ2-7; 9 bases fit TRBD2. Per germline, CDR1 SGHTA and CDR2 FQGNSA. The CDR3 runs 15 residues. V gave up 5 bases and J gave up 2 bases; unmatched junction bases: 7. The CDR3 DNA reads as TGTGCCAGCAGCGTTCAGACTAGCGGCCCCTACGAGCAGTACTTC. Translated: CASSVQTSGPYEQYF.

The table lists this clonotype with a few counts. This chain links TRBV7-3 with TRBJ2-3, with 9 bases identical to TRBD2. Looked up from germline, CDR1 is SGHTA and CDR2 is FQGTGA. This CDR3 has 21 residues. J was trimmed by 0 bases and V by 5 bases; bases with no gene match: 21. CDR3 coding DNA: TGTGCCAGCAGCCCCATGGGATCTAGCGGGATCCTCCTAACTAGCACAGATACGCAGTATTTT. Translation gives CASSPMGSSGILLTSTDTQYF.

The gene calls are TRBV7-8 and TRBJ2-2; maybe TRBD1 (6 bases). V was shortened by 5 bases and J by 4 bases, with 14 bases between the two germline ends. Per germline, CDR1 SGHVS and CDR2 FQNEAQ. This CDR3 has 15 amino acids. The CDR3 DNA reads as TGTGCCAGCAGCCTCCAACAGGGTGGCACCGGGGAGCTGTTTTTT. This translates into CASSLQQGGTGELFF.

The V call is TRBV7-2, the J call TRBJ2-2; D possibly uses TRBD1 or TRBD2 (5 bases each). The CDR3 spans 15 residues. Germline V lookup: CDR1 SGHTA, CDR2 FQGNSA. Trimming left V 2 bases short and J 4 bases short, with 11 bases between. Here the CDR3 reads CASSLYGAATGELFF. The CDR3 region has the DNA TGTGCCAGCAGCTTATACGGGGCCGCCACCGGGGAGCTGTTTTTT.

V is TRBV7-2 and J is TRBJ2-7; TRBD1 matches 11 bases. The CDR3 sequence is 15 residues long. CDR1 SGHTA and CDR2 FQGNSA come from the germline V gene. The ends lost 5 bases at V and 2 bases at J; junction bases unmatched: 5. This CDR3 is CASSHGQGATYEQYF. The DNA for the CDR3 is TGTGCCAGCAGCCACGGACAGGGGGCGACCTACGAGCAGTACTTC.

In DNA, the CDR3 is TGCGCCAGCAGCTTGGTCAGCGGAGAGACCCAGTACTTC. Protein product: CASSLVSGETQYF. The chain links TRBV5-1 to TRBJ2-5, with D possibly matching TRBD2 (5 bases). CDR3 length: 13 amino acids. From germline, CDR1 is SGHRS and CDR2 YFSETQ. V dropped 0 bases and J dropped 4 bases, with 7 bases sitting between them. Complete variable domain (other parts from reference TRBV5-1 and TRBJ2-5): KAGVTQTPRYLIKTRGQQVTLSCSPISGHRSVSWYQQTPGQGLQFLFEYFSETQRNKGNFPGRFSGRQFSNSRSEMNVSTLELGDSALYLCASSLVSGETQYFGPGTRLLVL.